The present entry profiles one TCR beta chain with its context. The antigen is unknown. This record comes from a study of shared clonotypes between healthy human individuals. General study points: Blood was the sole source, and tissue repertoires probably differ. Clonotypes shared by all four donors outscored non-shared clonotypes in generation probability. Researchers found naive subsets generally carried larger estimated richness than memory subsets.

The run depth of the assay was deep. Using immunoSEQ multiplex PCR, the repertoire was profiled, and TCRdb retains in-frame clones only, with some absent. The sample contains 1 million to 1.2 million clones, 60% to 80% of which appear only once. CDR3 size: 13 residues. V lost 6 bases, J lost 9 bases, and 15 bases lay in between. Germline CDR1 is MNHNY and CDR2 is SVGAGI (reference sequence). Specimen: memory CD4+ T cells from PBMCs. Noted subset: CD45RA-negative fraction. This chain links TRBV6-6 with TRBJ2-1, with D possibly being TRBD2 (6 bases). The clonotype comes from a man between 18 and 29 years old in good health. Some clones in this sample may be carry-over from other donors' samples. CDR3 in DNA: TGTGCCAGCAGCCAACTAGCTGCGAGTGAGCAGTTCTTC. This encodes CASSQLAASEQFF.